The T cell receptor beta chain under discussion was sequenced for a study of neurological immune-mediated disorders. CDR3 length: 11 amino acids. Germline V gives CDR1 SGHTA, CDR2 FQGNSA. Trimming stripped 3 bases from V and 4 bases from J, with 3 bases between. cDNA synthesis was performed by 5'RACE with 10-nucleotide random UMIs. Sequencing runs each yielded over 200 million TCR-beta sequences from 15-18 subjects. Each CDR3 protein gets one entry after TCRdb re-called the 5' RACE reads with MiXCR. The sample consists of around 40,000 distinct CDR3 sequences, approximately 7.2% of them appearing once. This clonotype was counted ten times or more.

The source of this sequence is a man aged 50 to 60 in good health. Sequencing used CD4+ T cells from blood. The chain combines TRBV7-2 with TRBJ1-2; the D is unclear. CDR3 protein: CASSLLYGYTF. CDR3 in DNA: TGTGCCAGCAGCTTGCTCTATGGCTACACCTTC.